This T cell receptor beta chain was sequenced in a study of blood T cell repertoires in COVID-19. Using immunoSEQ multiplex PCR, the repertoire was profiled, and TCRdb retains in-frame clones only, with some absent. The repertoire holds about 97,000 clones, 60% to 80% seen once, with approximately 9.8% in the top ten. This clone has more than one count but fewer than ten. The receptor's source is a man aged 55 to 70 with active or convalescent COVID-19. Specimen: peripheral blood.

This CDR3 reads CSVPGTGGRVSYTF. The CDR3 region has the DNA TGCAGCGTCCCCGGGACAGGGGGCCGAGTGAGCTACACCTTC. The chain combines TRBV29-1 with TRBJ1-2, with 12 bases that match TRBD1. Germline V gene sequence: CDR1 SQVTM, CDR2 ANQGSEA. The CDR3 extends over 14 amino acids. V shed 6 bases, J shed 9 bases, and the junction held 11 bases outside the gene matches. The whole variable domain, remainder taken from reference TRBV29-1 and TRBJ1-2, is SAVISQKPSRDICQRGTSLTIQCQVDSQVTMMFWYRQQPGQSLTLIATANQGSEATYESGFVIDKFPISRPNLTFSTLTVSNMSPEDSSIYLCSVPGTGGRVSYTFGSGTRLTVV.